What follows are 28 T cell receptor beta chains derived from one specimen sequenced in a study of cytomegalovirus exposure and HLA in healthy donors. The repertoire was sequenced with immunoSEQ multiplex PCR; TCRdb's copy has only in-frame clones and lacks some. The profile shows a few hundred thousand clones, 86% of them singletons. Sequenced: PBMCs. The receptor source for this set is a woman aged 18-35 years in good health and CMV-seronegative.

The rearrangement uses TRBV2 and TRBJ2-7; D may be TRBD1 (6 bases). Germline CDR1 is SNHLY and CDR2 is FYNNEI. Trimming stripped 0 bases from V and 2 bases from J, with 11 bases between. This CDR3 is built from 15 residues. This CDR3 reads CASSEAPGTTYEQYF. The CDR3 nucleotides read TGTGCCAGCAGTGAAGCCCCAGGGACAACCTACGAGCAGTACTTC.

The chain is built from TRBV7-9 and TRBJ1-1; a possible D gene is TRBD1 (5 bases). V lost 4 bases and J 4 bases, leaving 10 bases between the germline ends. The CDR3 runs 13 residues. Germline V gene data show CDR1 as SEHNR and CDR2 as FQNEAQ (reference sequence). CDR3 bases: TGTGCCAGCAGCTGGGGGACTACCACTGAAGCTTTCTTT. It yields the protein CASSWGTTTEAFF.

The chain links TRBV7-6 to TRBJ1-3, with 7 bases aligning to TRBD1. After removal of 4 bases from V and 4 bases from J, the junction contained 10 bases not matched to a gene. CDR1 SGHVS and CDR2 FNYEAQ come from the germline V gene. This CDR3 spans 16 amino acids. The CDR3 DNA follows: TGTGCCAGCAGCTACAGGGGTCAGGGAATAGGAAACACCATATATTTT. Translated: CASSYRGQGIGNTIYF.

V is TRBV5-6 and J is TRBJ1-5; D is unclear. Germline assignment: CDR1 SGHDT and CDR2 YYEEEE. The ends were cut back, 5 bases at V and 9 bases at J, with 12 bases in the middle. CDR3 length: 12 residues. CDR3 sequence: CASRVPSGPQHF. The CDR3 DNA sequence: TGTGCCAGCAGAGTCCCCTCCGGGCCCCAGCATTTT.

The rearrangement uses TRBV4-1 and TRBJ2-1, with TRBD2 identical over 16 bases. The germline V gene has CDR1 MGHRA and CDR2 YSYEKL. J lost 2 bases, V lost 1 base, and 5 bases had no gene match. This CDR3 is 19 amino acids long. The CDR3 here is CASSQVPGLAGGTYNEQFF. DNA of the CDR3: TGCGCCAGCAGCCAAGTCCCGGGACTAGCGGGGGGGACCTACAATGAGCAGTTCTTC.

The gene calls are TRBV29-1 and TRBJ2-3; TRBD2 matches 11 bases. The CDR3 loop spans 14 amino acids. Trimming cost V 7 bases and J 1 base; bases outside gene matches: 4. The germline V gene encodes CDR1 SQVTM and CDR2 ANQGSEA. In nucleotides, the CDR3 is TGCAGCGCCGGGACTAGCGGAGGCACAGATACGCAGTATTTT. Amino acid sequence: CSAGTSGGTDTQYF.

The chain uses TRBV4-2 and TRBJ2-7, with D perhaps matching TRBD1 (6 bases). The CDR3 is 12 amino acids. Germline CDR1 reads LGHNA; CDR2 reads YNFKEQ. V lost 4 bases and J lost 4, with 8 bases in between. This chain's CDR3 is CASSRGGYEQYF. For the CDR3, the DNA is TGTGCCAGCAGCCGAGGGGGTTACGAGCAGTACTTC.

The chain links TRBV11-2 to TRBJ2-7, with D possibly TRBD1 on 6 matching bases. Trimming shortened V by 2 bases and J by 2 bases, and 25 bases separated the two germline ends. CDR3 length equals 19 residues. Per the germline V gene, CDR1 is SGHAT and CDR2 is FQNNGV. The DNA for the CDR3 is TGTGCCAGCAGCTTAACCAATCGTTTGGGCAGCGAGGGGGCCTACGAGCAGTACTTC. This sequence encodes CASSLTNRLGSEGAYEQYF.

This chain joins TRBV19 and TRBJ1-2; 8 bases agree with TRBD1. The V segment lost 3 bases and the J segment 4 bases; nucleotides outside the gene matches: 7. Germline assignment: CDR1 LNHDA and CDR2 SQIVND (reference sequence). The CDR3 totals 15 residues. The CDR3 nucleotides read TGTGCCAGTAGTATCGGGGCAGGGGGCCTCTATGGCTACACCTTC. Protein product: CASSIGAGGLYGYTF.

This chain links TRBV9 with TRBJ2-7, with 7 bases aligning to TRBD2. The V gene's germline CDR1 is SGDLS and CDR2 YYNGEE. The CDR3 sequence is 15 residues long. V dropped 4 bases and J dropped 7; count of bases not matched to a gene: 14. CDR3 nucleotides: TGTGCCAGCAGCTCGGACGGGGGAGGGTTCAAGGAGCAGTACTTC. Encoded protein: CASSSDGGGFKEQYF.

V usage is TRBV15 and J usage is TRBJ1-5, with a possible D match to TRBD1 (5 bases). Between the trimmed V and J ends, which lost 6 bases and 0 bases, there was a span of 15 bases. Per the germline V gene, CDR1 is LNHNV and CDR2 is YYDKDF (reference sequence). This CDR3 comprises 16 residues. The chain's CDR3 is CATRSGGGNSNQPQHF. The CDR3 DNA reads TGTGCCACCAGAAGTGGGGGGGGGAATAGCAATCAGCCCCAGCATTTT.

This chain uses TRBV6-5 with TRBJ2-1; 10 nucleotides agree with TRBD2. V shed 10 bases and J 8 bases; nucleotides not matched to a gene: 11. Germline assignment: CDR1 MNHEY and CDR2 SVGAGI. This CDR3 is built from 14 residues. CDR3 coding DNA: TGTGCCACCGAACGGCTAGCGGGAGACTATGAGCAGTTCTTC. Protein: CATERLAGDYEQFF.

The chain is built from TRBV5-4 and TRBJ2-5; TRBD1 aligns across 8 bases. The V gene's germline CDR1 is SGHNT and CDR2 YYREEE (reference sequence). The V gene end was trimmed by 9 bases and the J gene end by 5 bases; junction bases not matched to a gene: 9. The CDR3 covers 13 residues. The CDR3 protein is CANGQGGIETQYF. CDR3 sequence (DNA): TGTGCCAACGGACAGGGAGGAATTGAGACCCAGTACTTC.

Here the CDR3 DNA reads TGCAGCGTTGACAGGGAGGGGACCCAGTACTTC. Its protein is CSVDREGTQYF. The chain employs TRBV29-1 and TRBJ2-5; 7 bases are a match to TRBD2. CDR3 length equals 11 residues. V lost 3 bases and J lost 7; bases outside the gene matches: 2. CDR1 and CDR2 from the germline V gene are SQVTM and ANQGSEA.

The genes are TRBV7-9 and TRBJ2-1, with TRBD2 matching 9 bases. Germline-derived CDR1 and CDR2 are SEHNR and FQNEAQ (reference sequence). V dropped 7 bases and J dropped 10; count of bases not matched to a gene: 11. The CDR3 spans 14 residues. CDR3 nucleotide sequence: TGTGCCAGCACCCCCCGCGGGAGGGCGCGGGAGCAGTTCTTC. Protein sequence: CASTPRGRAREQFF.

J is TRBJ1-1 and V is TRBV7-9, with D maybe TRBD1 (5 bases). The CDR3 has 14 residues. Germline lookup yields CDR1 SEHNR and CDR2 FQNEAQ (reference sequence). Trimming took off 2 bases at V and 0 bases at J, with 7 bases between the two ends. CDR3 DNA sequence: TGTGCCAGCAGCTTATCAGGGATGAACACTGAAGCTTTCTTT. As protein: CASSLSGMNTEAFF.

The chain links TRBV27 to TRBJ1-5; a weak D match, TRBD1 (5 bases). The CDR3 spans 15 residues. The V gene lost 3 bases and the J gene lost 4 bases, with 13 bases spanning the gap. Looked up from germline, CDR1 is MNHEY and CDR2 is SMNVEV (reference sequence). The CDR3 loop reads CASSFSRTPNQPQHF. CDR3 nucleotide sequence: TGTGCCAGCAGTTTTTCACGGACACCAAATCAGCCCCAGCATTTT.

This clone was seen once. The J gene is TRBJ2-1, the V gene TRBV28; 7 positions match TRBD2. The length of the CDR3 is 13 residues. CDR1 MDHEN and CDR2 SYDVKM come from the germline V gene. V was pared by 7 bases and J by 5 bases, with 5 bases of the junction left unmatched. The CDR3 DNA is TGTGCCAGCACCGCGGGGGTGCACAATGAGCAGTTCTTC. It translates to CASTAGVHNEQFF. The full variable domain, completed using reference TRBV28 and TRBJ2-1, is DVKVTQSSRYLVKRTGEKVFLECVQDMDHENMFWYRQDPGLGLRLIYFSYDVKMKEKGDIPEGYSVSREKKERFSLILESASTNQTSMYLCASTAGVHNEQFFGPGTRLTVL.

The chain combines TRBV4-2 with TRBJ2-7; 11 bases line up with TRBD1. V dropped 0 bases and J dropped 5; count of bases not matched to a gene: 6. The germline gives CDR1 LGHNA, CDR2 YNFKEQ. CDR3 size: 16 residues. The CDR3: CASSQDEGTGGNEQYF. The CDR3 DNA is TGTGCCAGCAGCCAAGATGAGGGGACAGGGGGGAACGAGCAGTACTTC.

This clone is a singleton in its sample. The chain joins TRBV7-6 to TRBJ2-2; tentative D call: TRBD1 (5 bases). The CDR3 contains 15 residues. V was clipped by 0 bases and J by 2 bases, with 7 bases between them. From germline, CDR1 is SGHVS and CDR2 FNYEAQ. The CDR3 spells CASSLAQENTGELFF. The CDR3 DNA is TGTGCCAGCAGCTTAGCACAGGAAAACACCGGGGAGCTGTTTTTT.

This clone has just one count. The gene calls are TRBV30 and TRBJ2-7; D is possibly TRBD2 (5 bases). This CDR3 spans 13 amino acids. Germline V gene lookup returns CDR1 GTSNPN and CDR2 SVGIG (reference sequence). V dropped 0 bases and J dropped 4 bases, with 10 bases sitting between them. This CDR3 is CAWSVHAGYEQYF. In DNA, the CDR3 is TGTGCCTGGAGTGTACACGCGGGTTACGAGCAGTACTTC.

The CDR3 DNA is TGTGCCAGCAGCTTAAACCCTAGCAGCCAAGAGACCCAGTACTTC. It translates to CASSLNPSSQETQYF. The chain employs TRBV11-3 and TRBJ2-5, with a tentative D call TRBD2 (5 bases). V was pared by 2 bases and J by 1 base, with 11 bases between. Germline-derived CDR1 and CDR2 are SGHNT and YENEEA. CDR3 size: 15 residues.

The V call is TRBV6-1, the J call TRBJ1-2; a possible D gene is TRBD1 (6 bases). V dropped 8 bases and J dropped 4 bases, with 20 bases sitting between them. The V gene's germline CDR1 is MNHNS and CDR2 SASEGT. The CDR3 runs to 15 residues. CDR3 protein: CASLDQPTGFYGYTF. DNA of the CDR3: TGTGCCAGCTTAGATCAACCGACAGGCTTCTATGGCTACACCTTC.

This clone was counted only a few times. This rearrangement joins TRBV10-3 to TRBJ2-7, with D unresolved. The germline V gene has CDR1 ENHRY and CDR2 SYGVKD. V lost 3 bases to trimming and J lost 0 bases, with 9 bases between them. This CDR3 spans 14 amino acids. The DNA of the CDR3 is TGTGCCATCAGTGACCCACGGAGCTCCTACGAGCAGTACTTC. This encodes CAISDPRSSYEQYF.

This chain joins TRBV19 and TRBJ2-5; D not certain. Germline V gene lookup returns CDR1 LNHDA and CDR2 SQIVND (reference sequence). CDR3 length equals 15 residues. V lost 3 bases to trimming and J lost 1 base, with 12 bases between them. The CDR3 coding sequence is TGTGCCAGTAGTATTAGTCGGGTCGCCCAAGAGACCCAGTACTTC. Amino acid sequence: CASSISRVAQETQYF.

About this clone itself: One end of the junction fails to match germline, which may point to a read error. The rearrangement joins TRBV5-1 to TRBJ2-4, with 9 bases aligning to TRBD1. CDR1 is SGHRS and CDR2 is YFSETQ in the germline V gene. This CDR3 is built from 15 residues. DNA for the CDR3: TGCGCCAGCAGCTCACAGGGGGCCCAGGGTGAGGTCGGGAACTTC. Its protein product is CASSSQGAQGEVGNF.

V and J are TRBV15 and TRBJ2-7; D might be TRBD1 (6 bases). Germline V CDR1 and CDR2: LNHNV, YYDKDF (reference sequence). The CDR3 extends over 15 amino acids. Trimming shortened V by 2 bases and J by 5 bases, and 16 bases separated the two germline ends. The CDR3 bases are TGTGCCACCAGCAGAACAGGGTCCGCCAGCCACGAGCAGTACTTC. Encoded protein: CATSRTGSASHEQYF.

This chain uses TRBV27 with TRBJ2-7, with 13 nucleotides matching TRBD2. CDR3 length equals 17 residues. The germline V gene encodes CDR1 MNHEY and CDR2 SMNVEV (reference sequence). V trimming: 6 bases; J trimming: 0 bases; junction bases outside the gene matches: 8. For the CDR3, the DNA is TGTGCCAGCAGCCGGGGACTAGCGGGGTTGAGCTCCTACGAGCAGTACTTC. Encoded protein: CASSRGLAGLSSYEQYF.